This is a list of T cell receptor beta chains from one sample in a study of blood T cells in healthy people across ages. TCRdb redid the calling of the 5' RACE reads with MiXCR, one entry per CDR3 protein. Among roughly 800,000 distinct CDR3 sequences, around a quarter were seen once, and the ten largest hold 3.7%. The same data also contributed to another study, on T cells of mothers and their children.

Input material: blood. Every receptor here comes from a boy between 10 and 17 years old in good health. The CDR3 runs from the conserved cysteine through the conserved F or W. D genes are given only for firm matches.

v_gene	d_gene	j_gene	CDR3aa
TRBV7-9	TRBD1	TRBJ2-2	CASSLTGATNTGELFF
TRBV6-6	.	TRBJ1-1	CASRDGFRNLNRGRF
TRBV12-3/TRBV12-4	.	.	CASSLGGQPPYEQYF
TRBV7-9	TRBD1	TRBJ2-7	CASSLFETGVHEQYF
TRBV6-1	TRBD2	TRBJ2-3	CASSPPPGLADSTDTQYF
TRBV4-1	.	TRBJ2-3	CASSRQSGGLSTDTQYF
TRBV5-6	TRBD1	TRBJ2-5	CASSLPDREETQYF
TRBV7-8	.	TRBJ1-4	CASSLFEGPTNEKLFF
TRBV7-6	TRBD2	TRBJ2-1	CASSSPQVGGGPQKYNEQFF
TRBV5-1	TRBD2	TRBJ2-2	CASLLAVNTGELFF
TRBV27	TRBD2	TRBJ2-1	CASKKWEGNEQFF
TRBV7-2	TRBD1	TRBJ2-3	CASSSPPPWTGRTDTQYF
TRBV7-9	.	.	CASSTNQDGRYEQYF
TRBV7-2	.	TRBJ2-3	CASSLRGGSDTQYF
TRBV29-1	.	TRBJ1-1	CSAADRSNTEAFF
TRBV5-1	.	TRBJ2-5	CASSTQRERGLETQYF